These T cell receptor beta chains were read from a single sample in a study of identifying expanded T cells in peripheral blood. Sequenced by immunoSEQ multiplex PCR; TCRdb stores in-frame clones only, minus some. The profile shows approximately 100,000 clones, around nine tenths of them singletons. Sequencing used blood. These receptors were collected from a person between 18 and 75 years old in good health. The CDR3 runs from the conserved cysteine through the conserved F or W. Fields, in order: CDR3 protein, CDR3 DNA, V gene, D gene, J gene, clone size. A D gene is named only where the DNA matches it firmly. Clone size is given for some rows only: seen once, a few or many times, or a class if the clone is expanded.

CASSTHLQTEAFF	TGTGCCAGCAGCACGCATTTGCAAACTGAAGCTTTCTTT	TRBV6-1	-	TRBJ1-1	-
CASIGGNQPQHF	TGTGCCAGCATCGGGGGAAATCAGCCCCAGCATTTT	TRBV6-6	-	TRBJ1-5	-
CASSPSQIPNYGYTF	TGTGCCAGCTCACCTTCACAAATTCCTAACTATGGCTACACCTTC	TRBV18	-	TRBJ1-2	-
CASSSVGGSYEQYF	TGTGCCAGCAGTTCGGTAGGGGGATCCTACGAGCAGTACTTC	TRBV6-5	-	TRBJ2-7	once
CASSPGGIPNSPLHF	TGTGCCAGCAGCCCAGGGGGCATCCCTAATTCACCCCTCCACTTT	TRBV9	TRBD1	TRBJ1-6	-
CASSDGQGVNEQFF	TGTGCCAGCAGTGACGGGCAGGGGGTAAATGAGCAGTTCTTC	TRBV7-9	TRBD1	TRBJ2-1	-
CASRAPSLSGANVLTF	TGCGCCAGCAGGGCGCCGAGCCTATCTGGGGCCAACGTCCTGACTTTC	TRBV4-1	-	TRBJ2-6	-
CASSPRGVRSHNEQFF	TGTGCCAGCAGTCCCCGTGGAGTCCGAAGCCACAATGAGCAGTTCTTC	TRBV2	-	TRBJ2-1	-
CASSLGGGGANEQFF	TGCGCCAGCAGCTTGGGTGGCGGGGGGGCCAATGAGCAGTTCTTC	TRBV5-1	TRBD2	TRBJ2-1	-
CASSLAPTDQETQYF	TGTGCCAGCAGCTTGGCCCCGACTGACCAAGAGACCCAGTACTTC	TRBV5-6	-	TRBJ2-5	-
CASSEQGPTEAFF	TGTGCCAGCAGTGAGCAGGGTCCCACTGAAGCTTTCTTT	TRBV2	-	TRBJ1-1	-
CATSEVRGQNTEAFF	TGTGCCACCAGTGAGGTCCGGGGGCAGAACACTGAAGCTTTCTTT	TRBV15	-	TRBJ1-1	few
CAIPGRGLLAKNIQYF	TGCGCCATCCCGGGACGGGGTCTCCTGGCCAAAAACATTCAGTACTTC	TRBV23-1	-	TRBJ2-4	once
CASSPPRSGETQYF	TGTGCCAGCAGTCCGCCTCGAAGTGGGGAGACCCAGTACTTC	TRBV28	-	TRBJ2-5	-
CASRRTEANTGELFF	TGCGCCAGCAGGCGGACAGAGGCGAACACCGGGGAGCTGTTTTTT	TRBV5-1	-	TRBJ2-2	few
CASSFASLNTEAFF	TGCGCCAGCAGCTTCGCTTCGCTGAACACTGAAGCTTTCTTT	TRBV5-1	-	TRBJ1-1	-
CASSPRGAGEAYEQYF	TGTGCCAGCAGCCCCCGCGGGGCAGGCGAGGCGTACGAGCAGTACTTC	TRBV9	-	TRBJ2-7	-
CASSLGQNTEAFF	TGTGCCAGCAGCTTAGGACAGAACACTGAAGCTTTCTTT	TRBV7-9	-	TRBJ1-1	-
CASSYSLTTNEKLFF	TGTGCCAGCAGTTACTCTTTGACAACTAATGAAAAACTGTTTTTT	TRBV6-5	-	TRBJ1-4	-
CASVVDIPNYGYTF	TGTGCCAGCGTAGTGGACATCCCTAACTATGGCTACACCTTC	TRBV2	-	TRBJ1-2	-
CASSPGQGQETQYF	TGTGCCAGCTCACCTGGGCAGGGCCAAGAGACCCAGTACTTC	TRBV18	-	TRBJ2-5	-
CASSHDAGTSQPQHF	TGCGCCAGCAGCCATGACGCGGGGACGAGTCAGCCCCAGCATTTT	TRBV4-3	-	TRBJ1-5	once
CASSLPLETQYF	TGTGCCAGCAGCTTACCCCTAGAGACCCAGTACTTC	TRBV7-8	-	TRBJ2-5	-
CASSYSSVTSPLHF	TGTGCCAGCAGTTACTCGTCAGTTACTTCACCCCTCCACTTT	TRBV6-5	-	TRBJ1-6	-
CASSPRDTSTDTQYF	TGTGCCAGCAGCCCCCGGGACACGAGCACAGATACGCAGTATTTT	TRBV7-8	-	TRBJ2-3	-
CASSDYRDRVPDEQFF	TGTGCCAGCAGTGACTACCGGGACAGGGTACCGGATGAGCAGTTCTTC	TRBV6-1	TRBD1	TRBJ2-1	-
CATQTGGAGNTIYF	TGTGCCACCCAAACGGGGGGAGCTGGAAACACCATATATTTT	TRBV6-6	-	TRBJ1-3	once
CASSPAGMSYTF	TGTGCCAGCAGCCCCGCCGGGATGAGCTACACCTTC	TRBV14	-	TRBJ1-2	once
CASRPQGMSNQPQHF	TGTGCCAGCAGACCACAGGGGATGAGCAATCAGCCCCAGCATTTT	TRBV6-5	TRBD1	TRBJ1-5	-
CASSSPGQGSYEQYF	TGTGCCAGCAGTTCCCCCGGACAGGGTTCCTACGAGCAGTACTTC	TRBV28	TRBD1	TRBJ2-7	-
CASRVRGAGETQYF	TGTGCCAGTAGGGTCCGGGGAGCGGGGGAGACCCAGTACTTC	TRBV19	TRBD2	TRBJ2-5	once
CASSHQGLLGQGKRDTQYF	TGCGCCAGCAGCCACCAAGGGCTCCTGGGACAGGGGAAGAGGGATACGCAGTATTTT	TRBV4-1	TRBD1	TRBJ2-3	-
CASSLVSQGGINTEAFF	TGTGCCAGCAGCTTGGTATCACAGGGTGGTATAAACACTGAAGCTTTCTTT	TRBV5-6	-	TRBJ1-1	once
CASSPGGAGPQETQYF	TGTGCCAGCTCACCGGGGGGAGCGGGGCCACAAGAGACCCAGTACTTC	TRBV18	TRBD2	TRBJ2-5	-
CASSPTTSGAGETQYF	TGTGCCAGCAGCCCGACGACTAGCGGAGCCGGGGAGACCCAGTACTTC	TRBV5-6	TRBD2	TRBJ2-5	-
CASSPEQRGYEQYF	TGTGCCAGCTCACCAGAACAACGGGGTTACGAGCAGTACTTC	TRBV18	-	TRBJ2-7	-
CASSPPGDAEKLFF	TGTGCCAGCTCGCCGCCGGGGGACGCGGAAAAACTGTTTTTT	TRBV18	-	TRBJ1-4	-
CASSLGRYNEQFF	TGTGCCAGCAGCCTAGGGAGGTACAATGAGCAGTTCTTC	TRBV11-3	-	TRBJ2-1	-
CSVSSGDSREKLFF	TGCAGCGTTTCTTCAGGAGATTCGCGTGAAAAACTGTTTTTT	TRBV29-1	-	TRBJ1-4	-
CASSLGGSVDEQFF	TGTGCCAGCAGCTTGGGTGGTAGTGTGGATGAGCAGTTCTTC	TRBV5-4	-	TRBJ2-1	-
CASTFLGPSPYNEQFF	TGTGCCAGCACCTTCCTCGGACCGAGCCCCTACAATGAGCAGTTCTTC	TRBV7-2	-	TRBJ2-1	once
CASSLELNSGRGTGELFF	TGTGCCAGCAGCTTGGAGCTAAATTCGGGCAGGGGGACCGGGGAGCTGTTTTTT	TRBV5-8	TRBD1	TRBJ2-2	-
CASSLGTGHTDTQYF	TGTGCCAGCAGCTTGGGGACAGGCCACACAGATACGCAGTATTTT	TRBV7-8	TRBD1	TRBJ2-3	few
CASSFVPLGVSGYTF	TGTGCCAGCAGTTTCGTCCCGCTGGGGGTGTCGGGCTACACCTTC	TRBV28	-	TRBJ1-2	-
CASSMRLAGTRRNNEQFF	TGTGCCAGCAGCATGAGACTAGCGGGGACACGGAGGAACAATGAGCAGTTCTTC	TRBV5-6	TRBD2	TRBJ2-1	-
CASTTPAGDTQYF	TGTGCCAGCACCACACCCGCGGGAGATACGCAGTATTTT	TRBV5-4	-	TRBJ2-3	-
CASSLKLEQYF	TGTGCCAGCAGCTTAAAGCTCGAGCAGTACTTC	TRBV7-9	-	TRBJ2-7	-
CASSLGLELDTQYF	TGTGCCAGCAGCTTAGGATTAGAGTTGGATACGCAGTATTTT	TRBV7-2	-	TRBJ2-3	-
CASSLAPGVHTQYF	TGTGCCAGCAGCTTAGCCCCCGGGGTACATACGCAGTATTTT	TRBV7-8	-	TRBJ2-3	-
CASSQDEGRNNQPQHF	TGCGCCAGCAGCCAAGATGAGGGCAGGAACAATCAGCCCCAGCATTTT	TRBV4-1	-	TRBJ1-5	-
CSASRELEAFF	TGCAGTGCTAGCAGGGAGCTTGAAGCTTTCTTT	TRBV20-1	-	TRBJ1-1	-
CASSQDGASGQETQYF	TGTGCCAGCAGCCAAGATGGGGCTAGCGGACAAGAGACCCAGTACTTC	TRBV4-2	TRBD2	TRBJ2-5	-
CASSSPDSSNYGYTF	TGTGCCAGCAGTTCCCCGGACAGCTCTAACTATGGCTACACCTTC	TRBV6-5	-	TRBJ1-2	-
CASSLWESNTEAFF	TGCGCCAGCAGCTTGTGGGAGTCGAACACTGAAGCTTTCTTT	TRBV5-1	-	TRBJ1-1	-
CASRTSGGATGELFF	TGTGCCAGCAGAACCAGCGGGGGGGCCACCGGGGAGCTGTTTTTT	TRBV5-4	TRBD2	TRBJ2-2	-